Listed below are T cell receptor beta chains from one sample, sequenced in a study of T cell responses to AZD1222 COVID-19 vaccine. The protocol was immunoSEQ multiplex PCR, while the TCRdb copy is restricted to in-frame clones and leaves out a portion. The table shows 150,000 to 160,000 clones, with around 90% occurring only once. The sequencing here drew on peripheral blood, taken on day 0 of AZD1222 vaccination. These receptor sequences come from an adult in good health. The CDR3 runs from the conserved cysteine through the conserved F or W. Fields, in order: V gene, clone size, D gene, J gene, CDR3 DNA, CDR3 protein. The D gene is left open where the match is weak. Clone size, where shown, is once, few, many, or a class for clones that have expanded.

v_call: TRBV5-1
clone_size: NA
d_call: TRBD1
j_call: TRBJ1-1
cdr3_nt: TGCGCCAGCAGCTTGTTCGGGACAGATAACACTGAAGCTTTCTTT
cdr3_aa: CASSLFGTDNTEAFF

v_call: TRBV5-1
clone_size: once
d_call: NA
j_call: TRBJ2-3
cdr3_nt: TGCGCCAGCAAACCTGCGGTCCTCAGCACAGATACGCAGTATTTT
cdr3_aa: CASKPAVLSTDTQYF

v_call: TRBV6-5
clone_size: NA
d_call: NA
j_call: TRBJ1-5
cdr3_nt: TGTGCCAGCAGAGGACAAGGGGCTCAGCCCCAGCATTTT
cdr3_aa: CASRGQGAQPQHF

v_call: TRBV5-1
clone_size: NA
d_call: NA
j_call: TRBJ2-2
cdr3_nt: TGCGCCAGCAGCTTGGGGACCCGAAGGGCCGGGGAGCTGTTTTTT
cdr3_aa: CASSLGTRRAGELFF

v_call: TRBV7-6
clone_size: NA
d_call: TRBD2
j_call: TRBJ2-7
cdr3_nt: TGTGCCAGCAGCGCCCAAATAGCGGGCGTTTCCGAGCAGTACTTC
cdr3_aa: CASSAQIAGVSEQYF

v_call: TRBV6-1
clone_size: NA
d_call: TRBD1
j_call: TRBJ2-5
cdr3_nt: TGTGCCAGCAGTGAGGGGGGACAGGGTGAGACCCAGTACTTC
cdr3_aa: CASSEGGQGETQYF

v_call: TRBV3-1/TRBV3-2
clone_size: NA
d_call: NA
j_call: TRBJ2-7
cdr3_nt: TGTGCCAGCAGCCAAGTAGGGAATGGCGAGCAGTACTTC
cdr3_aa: CASSQVGNGEQYF

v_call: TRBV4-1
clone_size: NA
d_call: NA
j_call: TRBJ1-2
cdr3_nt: TGCGCCAGCAGCCAAGACCGGGGCCTGGGCTATGGCTACACCTTC
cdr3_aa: CASSQDRGLGYGYTF

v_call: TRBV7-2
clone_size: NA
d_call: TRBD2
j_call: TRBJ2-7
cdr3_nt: TGTGCCAGCAGCTTACAAGCGGGGGACTCCTACGAGCAGTACTTC
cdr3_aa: CASSLQAGDSYEQYF

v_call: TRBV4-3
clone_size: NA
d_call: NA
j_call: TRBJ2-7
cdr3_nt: TGCGCCAGCAGCCAAGGGGTGGGAATTGGCGAGCAGTACTTC
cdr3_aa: CASSQGVGIGEQYF

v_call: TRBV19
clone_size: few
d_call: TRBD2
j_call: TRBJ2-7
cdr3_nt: TGTGCCAGTAGCCTCGTCCGCGGGAGCGAGCAGTACTTC
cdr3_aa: CASSLVRGSEQYF

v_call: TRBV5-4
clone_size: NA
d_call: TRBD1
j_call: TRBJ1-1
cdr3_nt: TGTGCCAGCAGCTTGGGGGGGACAGCGAACACTGAAGCTTTCTTT
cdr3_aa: CASSLGGTANTEAFF

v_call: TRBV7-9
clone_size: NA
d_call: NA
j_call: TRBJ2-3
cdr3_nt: TGTGCCAGCAGCCTTTCAAGCGGCCGGGCAGATACGCAGTATTTT
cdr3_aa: CASSLSSGRADTQYF

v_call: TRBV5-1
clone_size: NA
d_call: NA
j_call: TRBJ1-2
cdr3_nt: TGCGCCAGCAGCTTGGATCGTAACAGTGGGTATGGCTACACCTTC
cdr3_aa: CASSLDRNSGYGYTF

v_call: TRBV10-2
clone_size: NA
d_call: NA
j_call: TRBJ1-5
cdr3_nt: TGCGCCAGCAGCCCAGGGTCTGGCCAGCCCCAGCATTTT
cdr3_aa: CASSPGSGQPQHF

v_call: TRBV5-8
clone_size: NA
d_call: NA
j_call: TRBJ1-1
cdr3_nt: TGTGCCAGCAGCTTGCAAGGGTTGGGGAACACTGAAGCTTTCTTT
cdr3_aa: CASSLQGLGNTEAFF

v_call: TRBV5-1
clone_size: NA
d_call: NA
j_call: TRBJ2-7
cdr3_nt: TGCGCCAGCAGCTTGGACGCCACGGTGGCCTACGAGCAGTACTTC
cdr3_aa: CASSLDATVAYEQYF

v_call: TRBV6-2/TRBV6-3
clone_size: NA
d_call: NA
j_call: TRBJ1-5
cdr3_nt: TGTGCCAGCAGTTACTTCCCAACCGGGGAGAAACCCAATCAGCCCCAGCATTTT
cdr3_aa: CASSYFPTGEKPNQPQHF

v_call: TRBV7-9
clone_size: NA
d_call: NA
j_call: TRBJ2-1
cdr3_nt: TGTGCCAGCAGCTTATCGAACAGCAACAATGAGCAGTTCTTC
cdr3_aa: CASSLSNSNNEQFF

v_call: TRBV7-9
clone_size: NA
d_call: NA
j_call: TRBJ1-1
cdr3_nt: TGTGCCAGCAGCTTAGTCGTCGGGCAATTCACTGAAGCTTTCTTT
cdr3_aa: CASSLVVGQFTEAFF

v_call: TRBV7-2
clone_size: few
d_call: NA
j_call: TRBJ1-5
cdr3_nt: TGTGCCAGCGGCGTCAGTCCAAATCAGCCCCAGCATTTT
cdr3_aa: CASGVSPNQPQHF

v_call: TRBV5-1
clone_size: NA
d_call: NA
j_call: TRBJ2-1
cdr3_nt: TGCGCCAGCAGCACCGATAGGGGGGGCCTAGGGGATGAGCAGTTCTTC
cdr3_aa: CASSTDRGGLGDEQFF